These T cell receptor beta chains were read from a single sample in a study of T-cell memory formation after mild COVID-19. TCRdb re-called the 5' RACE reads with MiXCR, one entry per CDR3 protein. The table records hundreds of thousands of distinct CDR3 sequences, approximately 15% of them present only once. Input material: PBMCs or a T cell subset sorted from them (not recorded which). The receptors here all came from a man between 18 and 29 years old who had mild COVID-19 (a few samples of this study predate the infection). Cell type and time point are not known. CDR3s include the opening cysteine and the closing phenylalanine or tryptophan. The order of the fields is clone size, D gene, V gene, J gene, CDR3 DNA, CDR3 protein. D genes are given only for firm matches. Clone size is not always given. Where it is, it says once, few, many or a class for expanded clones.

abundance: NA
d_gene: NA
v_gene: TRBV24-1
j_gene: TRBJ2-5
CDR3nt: TGTGCCACCAGTGATGAGGGGGGAGAGACCCAGTACTTC
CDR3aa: CATSDEGGETQYF

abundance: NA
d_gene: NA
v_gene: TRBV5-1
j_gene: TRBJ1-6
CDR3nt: TGCGCCAGCAGCCCTCATTCTGAACCGGGGAGGAATTCACCCCTCCACTTT
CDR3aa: CASSPHSEPGRNSPLHF

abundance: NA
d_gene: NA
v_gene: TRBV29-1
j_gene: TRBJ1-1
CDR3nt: TGCAGCGTTGAGGGACGGTCGAACCCGGCGGAAGCTTTCTTT
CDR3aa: CSVEGRSNPAEAFF

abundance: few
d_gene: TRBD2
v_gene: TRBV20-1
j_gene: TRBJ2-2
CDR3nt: TGCAGTGCCGTTAGCGGGGGGTCTTCCGGGGAGCTGTTTTTT
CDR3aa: CSAVSGGSSGELFF

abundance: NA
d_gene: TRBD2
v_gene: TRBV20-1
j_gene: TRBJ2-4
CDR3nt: TGCAGTGCTAGAGATCTAGCGGGGGGTCACATTCAGTACTTC
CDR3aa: CSARDLAGGHIQYF

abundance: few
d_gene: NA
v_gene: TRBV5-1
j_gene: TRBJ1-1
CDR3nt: TGCGCCAGCAGCCTCGCTAGCAGCATGAACACTGAAGCTTTCTTT
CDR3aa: CASSLASSMNTEAFF

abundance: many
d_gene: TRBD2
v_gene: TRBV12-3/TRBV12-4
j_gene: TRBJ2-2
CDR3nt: TGTGCCAGCAGTTTCTCCGGGACTAGTGGTGCCGGGGAGCTGTTTTTT
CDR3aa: CASSFSGTSGAGELFF

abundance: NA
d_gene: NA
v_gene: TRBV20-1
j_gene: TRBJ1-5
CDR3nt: TGCAGTGCTAGTTTCACAGGACTCAATCAGCCCCAGCATTTT
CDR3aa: CSASFTGLNQPQHF

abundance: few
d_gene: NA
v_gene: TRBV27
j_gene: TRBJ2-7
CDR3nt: TGTGCCAGCAGTTCTCATATAACGCAGTACTTC
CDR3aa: CASSSHITQYF

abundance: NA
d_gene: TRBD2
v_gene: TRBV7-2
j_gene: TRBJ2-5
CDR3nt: TGTGCCAGCAGCCCCGGGGGAGCGGGGGTCGGAGAGACCCAGTACTTC
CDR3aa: CASSPGGAGVGETQYF

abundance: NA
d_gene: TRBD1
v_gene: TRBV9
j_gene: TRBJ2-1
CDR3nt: TGTGCCAGCAGCCGACAGGGGGGGGCCAACAATGAGCAGTTCTTC
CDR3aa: CASSRQGGANNEQFF